The source of this T cell receptor (beta chain) is a study of cytomegalovirus exposure and HLA in healthy donors. Across the whole study: A later analysis reported the 100 to 150 validation repertoires used the same platform as the approximately 660 first-cohort repertoires.

This clone came up once. The antigen is unknown. TCRdb keeps only in-frame clones here, not all; method: immunoSEQ multiplex PCR. The profile covers about 360,000 clones, with 70% to 90% appearing a single time and approximately 0.86% taken by the ten largest. Regarding the study as a whole: The majority of TCR sequences were rare, yet some public TCRs appeared in many donors. The tendency of first-cohort TCR clusters to co-occur in the 100 to 150 validation repertoires was identified by a subsequent analysis. The study labeled 180 or so TCR beta chains cytomegalovirus-associated.

V was cut by 3 bases and J by 0 bases, with 18 bases left in between. The CDR3 runs to 18 residues. From germline, CDR1 is LNHDA and CDR2 SQIVND (reference sequence). The chain has TRBV19 and TRBJ1-5; possibly TRBD1 for D (6 bases). The material sequenced was PBMCs. This TCR was sampled from a woman under 30 in good health and CMV-seronegative. In nucleotides, the CDR3 is TGTGCCAGTAGTATGCCTACCGACAGGCTTCCTAGCAATCAGCCCCAGCATTTT. It encodes CASSMPTDRLPSNQPQHF.